This T cell receptor beta chain was profiled in a study of CD8+CD57+ T cells in acquired aplastic anemia. Study overall: Recorded DNA amounts for sorted CD4+ and CD8+ cells had an average of around 3.4 ug. Points from the study as a whole: Between patients and controls, some 31 CD8+ CDR3 sequences were found in common. CD8+ Simpson's diversity did not differ significantly between patients and controls.

As concerns this clonotype: Its target is unknown.

An expansion of CD8+CD57+ cells by flow cytometry had been shown in patients chosen for sequencing. The blood sampling took place in patients who had so far received no therapy. V was pared by 4 bases and J by 5 bases, with 12 bases between. The V gene's germline CDR1 is WNHNN and CDR2 SYGVQD (reference sequence). This CDR3 has 13 residues. The template for TCR beta VDJ and CDR3 sequence profiling was genomic DNA. TCRdb analysed the reads with MiXCR anew, one entry per CDR3 protein. The sample carries some 170,000 distinct CDR3 sequences, under 55% recorded once. Sequencing was done on a sample of sorted CD4+, CD8+, or CD8+CD57+ T cells (not recorded which) from PBMCs. This TCR came from a human donor with aplastic anemia. The rearrangement uses TRBV10-1 and TRBJ2-7, with D possibly matching TRBD2 (6 bases). The CDR3 here is CASSVSGGDEQYF. CDR3 coding DNA: TGCGCCAGCAGTGTTAGTGGAGGGGACGAGCAGTACTTC.